This T cell receptor (beta chain) was documented in a study of somatic mutations in cytotoxic T cells in rheumatoid arthritis. Notes on the study in general: TRBV07 appeared slightly underrepresented in the rheumatoid arthritis patients. That finding was not adjusted to account for multiple comparisons. Comparison of CD8+ T-cell clonality between rheumatoid arthritis patients and age-matched healthy controls yielded no significant difference. Over 20% of CD8+ cells belonged to the largest CD8+ clone in about an eighth of the 65 patients.

Only in-frame clones appear in the TCRdb table, and some are missing; sequencing was by immunoSEQ multiplex PCR. In the table there are 10,000 to 15,000 clones, around 74% of which are singletons. About this clone itself: Its antigen remains unidentified.

The CDR3 extends over 15 amino acids. Trimming shortened V by 2 bases and J by 2 bases, and 11 bases separated the two germline ends. CDR1 is SGHVS and CDR2 is FQNEAQ in the germline V gene. The sequencing sample was made of CD8+ T cells sorted from blood. The sequence came from a woman between 35 and 50 years old in good health. J is TRBJ2-3 and V is TRBV7-8; D ambiguous. The CDR3 here is CASSLHRLLTDTQYF. CDR3 bases: TGTGCCAGCAGCTTACATAGGCTGCTCACAGATACGCAGTATTTT.